What follows is one TCR beta chain and its context. Its antigen remains undetermined. Base qualities are not recorded, but no much larger clone differs from it by a single base. Receptor libraries were prepared by 5' RACE. The sequencer listed for this sample is Illumina HiSeq 2500. A second PCR of roughly 7 to 12 cycles was performed with a sample-barcoded 5' primer and a J-beta primer mix. A unique molecular identifier was introduced onto each TCR beta cDNA molecule by a template-switch 5' adaptor carrying 12 random nucleotides. Each sample yielded at least 2.5 million CDR3-containing paired-end reads. The Mint cDNA synthesis kit, primed by a TRBC-specific oligonucleotide, was used to synthesize first-strand cDNA from all RNA. After uracil-DNA glycosylase treatment, a first 18-cycle PCR used universal primers M1SS and BC2_uni_R on all cDNA. The original methods were these. Each sample was normalized by randomly selecting 1 million high-quality reads, each carrying a distinct molecular identifier. Instead of being binned into consensus sequences, reads that shared molecular identifiers were thrown out. MiTCR, with a Q25 quality threshold and the strictest error-elimination algorithm, was used for CDR3 identification, clonotype clustering and error correction. Lower-bound total TCR beta diversity was estimated with a nonparametric unseen species model using Euler transformation. The public reads were run again by TCRdb, first through fastp at Q25 and then through MiXCR, and only productive beta chains were kept. A single entry per CDR3 protein holds the most common genes and DNA from its merged rows. The V and J calls were not made by the authors but by TCRdb's processing. The sample profile shows 600,000 to 850,000 distinct CDR3 sequences; 40% to 45% of them were found once. The ten top clones hold roughly 20% of the sample.

Via the germline V gene, CDR1 is MNHNS and CDR2 SASEGT. V was cut back by 8 bases and J by 6 bases, leaving a gap of 17 bases between them. The CDR3 spans 13 residues, from the cysteine through the phenylalanine. The CDR3 DNA has 39 bases and is translated from base 1. These data originate in a study of blood T cells in healthy people across ages (dated by TCRdb to between 2015 and 2017). In terms of the full investigation: Template switching captured roughly one uniquely barcoded TCR beta cDNA molecule per two T cells in model experiments. Donors of different ages were randomly distributed across sequencing lanes to avoid experimental bias. Donors were grouped into four age groups: young (average 16 years), middle-aged (about 38), aged (about 59) and long-lived (approximately 75). Age-related changes in TCR beta repertoire diversity were measured in the study by deep sequencing normalized with unique cDNA molecular identifiers. Using the same blood draw, the study looked at two additional independent replicas of 1 million unique cDNA reads for two donors, one aged 18 to 29 and the other aged 80 or older.

Systemically healthy Caucasian individuals from Russia, roughly 40 in total and aged roughly 6 to 95 years, were included as donors. Each donor gave 9 to 10 milliliters of peripheral blood, collected into EDTA-treated Vacutainer tubes. Ficoll-Paque density-gradient centrifugation was used to isolate PBMCs, with at least 6 million per sample. Trizol reagent was used to extract total RNA from the PBMCs, yielding at least 5.5 micrograms per sample. Naive CD45RAhigh/CD27high T cell percentages were measured by flow cytometry on a PBMC aliquot from every donor. Overall results and qualifications from the work: Donor CMV infection status was unknown, potentially confounding age-related changes in expanded clonotypes. Conclusive comparison of naive and antigen-experienced compartments was prevented by the profiling of bulk unsorted PBMCs. Observed TCR beta diversity per million T cells fell roughly linearly with age, and a significant reduction was already apparent by age roughly 40. Total diversity estimates from one million sequenced T cells were considered lower bounds and underestimates. Compared with the aged group, the long-lived group had more naive CD4+ T cells, fewer expanded clones and increased TCR diversity, a pattern suggesting age selection. A strong correlation was found between observed TCR beta diversity and the percentage of naive T cells measured by flow cytometry.

The chain links TRBV6-1 with TRBJ2-7; the D segment may tentatively be TRBD1 or TRBD2, each giving 7 matched bases. This receptor was obtained from a woman aged 55-70 years in good health. The sample was blood. CDR3 region: CASGEGAPLEQYF. At the DNA level, the sequence is TGTGCCAGCGGGGAGGGGGCACCCCTCGAGCAGTACTTC.